This TCR beta chain derives from a study of blood T cell repertoires in COVID-19. On the study more broadly: The origin of the acute and convalescent COVID-19 samples was the United States, Italy and Spain. In each case, the material was cDNA or gDNA derived from T cells, B-cell-depleted T cells, or PBMCs.

Per the original methods: Amplification with reference gene primers provided the estimates of nucleated cell counts. Method: immunoSEQ multiplex PCR; TCRdb's copy keeps in-frame clones and lacks some. V, J and clone size are taken as reported in that table, and D and trimming were inferred from the DNA itself. The sample includes about 140,000 clones, around 79% of them seen just once. V lost 5 bases and J 4 bases, leaving 17 bases between the germline ends. CDR3 length equals 15 residues. The germline gives CDR1 MDHEN, CDR2 SYDVKM. Source material: peripheral blood. This TCR was recovered from a man in his sixties with acute or convalescent COVID-19. V gene TRBV28 combines with J gene TRBJ1-1, with D maybe TRBD1 (5 bases). The CDR3 DNA sequence: TGTGCCAGCAGTCCCCGTGGGGCGGTCGGCACTGAAGCTTTCTTT. Amino acid sequence: CASSPRGAVGTEAFF.